This T cell receptor (beta chain) was observed in a study of T-cell memory formation after mild COVID-19. Study overall: For the most part, TCR clusters were specific to one donor. Whole-study findings and limits: Within pre-infection memory, some responding clones were found, suggesting cross-reactive memory joined. CD4+ contracting clones were mainly CM and EM; CD8+ ones, EMRA. There was no confirmation that second-wave clones peaking on day 37 were SARS-CoV-2 specific.

TCRdb passed the 5' RACE reads through MiXCR, listing each CDR3 protein once. The table has roughly 250,000 distinct CDR3 sequences, about a sixth seen once; the top ten hold around 3.7%. Trimming took 1 base from V and 7 from J, leaving 16 bases between them. CDR3 length equals 15 residues. Germline loops: CDR1 LGHNA, CDR2 YNFKEQ. This clonotype showed up just a few times. Its antigen is unidentified. The chain joins TRBV4-2 to TRBJ1-2; D is unresolved. Sequenced: PBMCs or a T cell subset sorted from them (not recorded which). The source is a man younger than 35 who had mild COVID-19 (a few samples of this study predate the infection). Cell type and time point are not known. The CDR3 DNA follows: TGTGCCAGCAGCCAAGCCAGGCAGGTCCCCCCTGGCTACACCTTC. This sequence encodes CASSQARQVPPGYTF.